The rows below give T cell receptor beta chains drawn from one sample of a study of cytomegalovirus exposure and HLA in healthy donors. The repertoire was sequenced with immunoSEQ multiplex PCR; TCRdb's copy has only in-frame clones and lacks some. The sample shows under 250,000 clones, 82% of them seen only once. Material: PBMCs. The receptors shown here come from a man aged 35 to 55 in good health and CMV-seropositive. CDR3s include the opening cysteine and the closing phenylalanine or tryptophan.

CDR3	V	J
CASSPVGQAGATEAFF	TRBV7-9	TRBJ1-1
CSVDGGSGGWNNEQFF	TRBV29-1	TRBJ2-1
CASSEYWDRGYNEQFF	TRBV6-1	TRBJ2-1
CASSSITSGMSTDTQYF	TRBV5-1	TRBJ2-3
CASSPEAIRNYGYTF	TRBV7-9	TRBJ1-2
CASSRQGNTGELFF	TRBV5-1	TRBJ2-2
CASSEGGLAVYEQYF	TRBV6-1	TRBJ2-7
CATSSWDRGNEQYF	TRBV15	TRBJ2-7
CASSSGTGDYEQYF	TRBV7-8	TRBJ2-7
CAIASGRLTGELFF	TRBV10-3	TRBJ2-2
CASSLPMNTEAFF	TRBV5-1	TRBJ1-1
CASSQAQGVNIQYF	TRBV18	TRBJ2-4
CASSVGVSGDGTDTQYF	TRBV9	TRBJ2-3
CASSLGGAGGQPQHF	TRBV7-8	TRBJ1-5
CASRPTGGYEKLFF	TRBV25-1	TRBJ1-4
CASSVATGAVYEQYF	TRBV9	TRBJ2-7
CASSPGDSPGPGYTF	TRBV18	TRBJ1-2
CASSLPTNTGELFF	TRBV7-9	TRBJ2-2
CASSFPSGGGEAFF	TRBV11-1	TRBJ1-1
CASRFGTGLNTEAFF	TRBV5-4	TRBJ1-1
CASSPGGTSYNEQFF	TRBV14	TRBJ2-1
CAIQVGGHGTEAFF	TRBV10-3	TRBJ1-1
CASSLAGRGDTQYF	TRBV6-5	TRBJ2-3
CASRPRQDLSGNTIYF	TRBV13	TRBJ1-3
CASSMSLAGRYNEQFF	TRBV19	TRBJ2-1
CASRRETPSSGNTIYF	TRBV4-2	TRBJ1-3
CASSGAGGAFGANVLTF	TRBV6-1	TRBJ2-6
CASSPLSVGSYNEQFF	TRBV18	TRBJ2-1
CASRPRTLGYTF	TRBV11-2	TRBJ1-2
CASSYSAPGETQYF	TRBV6-5	TRBJ2-5
CASSLGTGRETQYF	TRBV7-3	TRBJ2-5
CASSVGGGGGDTQYF	TRBV6-1	TRBJ2-3
CASSHTTGANTGELFF	TRBV5-1	TRBJ2-2
CASSLGTGVTEAFF	TRBV7-9	TRBJ1-1
CASSLTGEGDTEAFF	TRBV5-1	TRBJ1-1